Presented here are 29 T cell receptor beta chains from one specimen sequenced in a study of cytomegalovirus exposure and HLA in healthy donors. The PCR employed 60 Vbeta primers together with 13 Jbeta primers. Repertoires were generated with immunoSEQ multiplex PCR, while TCRdb's copy carries only in-frame clones and drops some. The profile covers roughly 120,000 clones, with about 68% appearing a single time and roughly 9% taken by the ten largest. The material sequenced was PBMCs. The receptors shown here come from a woman aged 40 to 49 in good health and CMV-seropositive.

This chain joins TRBV7-2 and TRBJ2-4; 7 bases align to TRBD1. The length of the CDR3 is 14 residues. Looked up from germline, CDR1 is SGHTA and CDR2 is FQGNSA. With V trimmed by 5 bases and J by 5 bases, 6 bases remained unmatched. CDR3 bases: TGTGCCAGCAGCAGCCGGGACAGACAAAACATTCAGTACTTC. Translation: CASSSRDRQNIQYF.

The V call is TRBV6-6, the J call TRBJ1-6, with TRBD1 matching 7 bases. This CDR3 has 15 residues. From germline, CDR1 is MNHNY and CDR2 SVGAGI (reference sequence). V was clipped by 4 bases and J by 7 bases; unmatched bases: 7. The CDR3 protein is CASSSGQALNSPLHF. In DNA, the CDR3 is TGTGCCAGCAGTTCAGGACAGGCCTTAAATTCACCCCTCCACTTT.

This clone was counted between two and nine times. The V and J genes are TRBV18 and TRBJ2-2; the D gene is possibly TRBD1 (6 bases). The CDR3 extends over 15 amino acids. V shed 3 bases and J shed 0 bases, with 8 bases lying between them. CDR1 is KGHSH, CDR2 LQKENI, per germline. CDR3 sequence (DNA): TGTGCCAGCTCACCGGACAGCGCGAACACCGGGGAGCTGTTTTTT. This sequence encodes CASSPDSANTGELFF.

This chain connects TRBV28 to TRBJ1-5; D perhaps matches TRBD1 (5 bases). The ends were cut back, 11 bases at V and 3 bases at J, with 11 bases in the middle. Germline V CDR1 and CDR2: MDHEN, SYDVKM. The CDR3 spans 12 residues. CDR3 residues: CADQGPNQPQHF. The CDR3 coding sequence is TGTGCCGACCAGGGCCCCAATCAGCCCCAGCATTTT. The complete variable domain, with remaining parts taken from reference TRBV28 and TRBJ1-5, reads DVKVTQSSRYLVKRTGEKVFLECVQDMDHENMFWYRQDPGLGLRLIYFSYDVKMKEKGDIPEGYSVSREKKERFSLILESASTNQTSMYLCADQGPNQPQHFGDGTRLSIL.

J is TRBJ1-5 and V is TRBV4-2; the match to TRBD1 covers 7 bases. After removal of 3 bases from V and 6 bases from J, the junction contained 5 bases not matched to a gene. The CDR3 consists of 14 residues. Per the germline V gene, CDR1 is LGHNA and CDR2 is YNFKEQ. CDR3 amino acids: CASSQGQYGQPQHF. Written as DNA, the CDR3 is TGTGCCAGCAGCCAGGGACAGTATGGTCAGCCCCAGCATTTT.

In its sample, this clone was seen a few times. J is TRBJ2-5 and V is TRBV4-1; weak D call: TRBD1 (6 bases). V lost 3 bases and J lost 11, with 13 bases in between. Per germline, CDR1 MGHRA and CDR2 YSYEKL. This CDR3 has 12 amino acids. Here the CDR3 reads CASSHSYREQYF. The CDR3 nucleotides read TGCGCCAGCAGCCACTCCTACAGGGAGCAGTACTTC.

V usage is TRBV4-3 and J usage is TRBJ2-1; TRBD2 might be the D (5 bases). The V gene lost 1 base and the J gene lost 7 bases, with 11 bases spanning the gap. This CDR3 is 14 amino acids long. Germline V gives CDR1 LGHNA, CDR2 YSLEER. Here the CDR3 DNA reads TGCGCCAGCAGCCAAGGTATCGGCGGGAATGAGCAGTTCTTC. Encoded protein: CASSQGIGGNEQFF.

V and J are TRBV19 and TRBJ2-3; 8 nucleotides line up with TRBD2. The V and J ends lost 5 bases and 0 bases, in that order; junction bases with no gene match: 4. CDR3 size: 15 residues. CDR1 and CDR2 (germline): LNHDA, SQIVND (reference sequence). The CDR3 loop is CASSRGGGSTDTQYF. For the CDR3, the DNA is TGTGCCAGTAGTCGGGGGGGCGGTAGCACAGATACGCAGTATTTT.

This rearrangement joins TRBV7-3 to TRBJ1-2; 7 bases match TRBD1. CDR1 is SGHTA and CDR2 is FQGTGA in the germline V gene. This CDR3 is built from 16 residues. J gave up 7 bases and V 6 bases, and 17 bases lay outside the gene matches. The CDR3 protein is CASSRTTGTEVSGYTF. In DNA, the CDR3 is TGTGCCAGCAGTAGGACCACCGGGACAGAAGTTTCTGGCTACACCTTC.

The chain uses TRBV6-5 and TRBJ2-1; 9 positions agree with TRBD1. The CDR3 has 13 residues. Germline assignment: CDR1 MNHEY and CDR2 SVGAGI. Trimming took 4 bases from V and 8 from J; bases not matched to a gene: 3. CDR3 protein: CASSSWTGDEQFF. As DNA, the CDR3 is TGTGCCAGCAGTTCTTGGACAGGGGATGAGCAGTTCTTC.

This chain uses TRBV7-2 with TRBJ1-5, with unresolved D. The CDR3 loop spans 15 amino acids. Deletions cut 1 base from V and 8 bases from J, with 15 bases between. Germline lookup yields CDR1 SGHTA and CDR2 FQGNSA. The CDR3 bases are TGTGCCAGCAGCTTAGTTCGGGTGACTTCTGAGCCCCAGCATTTT. Its translation is CASSLVRVTSEPQHF.

The V call is TRBV14, the J call TRBJ2-7; D is unclear. V was clipped by 3 bases and J by 0 bases, with 6 bases between them. The CDR3 covers 13 residues. CDR1 and CDR2 from the germline V gene are SGHDN and FVKESK. The DNA for the CDR3 is TGTGCCAGCAGCCACGCCGGCTCCTACGAGCAGTACTTC. Protein: CASSHAGSYEQYF.

This clone was detected only a few times. V is TRBV18 and J is TRBJ1-1, with D hard to call. This CDR3 spans 17 amino acids. Trimming cost V 2 bases and J 1 base, with 17 bases left between them. CDR1 and CDR2 (germline): KGHSH, LQKENI. CDR3 protein: CASSPKRSEGGNTEAFF. The CDR3 DNA sequence: TGTGCCAGCTCACCAAAACGGTCGGAGGGTGGGAACACTGAAGCTTTCTTT.

The chain employs TRBV2 and TRBJ1-3; no definite D call. V shed 10 bases and J shed 4 bases, with 14 bases lying between them. From germline, CDR1 is SNHLY and CDR2 FYNNEI. The CDR3 spans 13 residues. The CDR3 sequence: CATPLGGGNTIYF. DNA for the CDR3: TGTGCCACACCACTTGGAGGGGGAAACACCATATATTTT.

The chain employs TRBV27 and TRBJ1-1; TRBD1 is a possible D gene (6 bases). Germline lookup yields CDR1 MNHEY and CDR2 SMNVEV (reference sequence). This CDR3 comprises 15 residues. Trimming pared 3 bases from V and 1 base from J, leaving 12 bases between. CDR3 nucleotide sequence: TGTGCCAGCAGTTTGAGGGGACAAGAGAACACTGAAGCTTTCTTT. This codes for CASSLRGQENTEAFF.

As for this clone: Other DNA sequences within the sample encode an identical CDR3. This chain connects TRBV9 to TRBJ2-7; D is possibly TRBD1 (6 bases). The CDR3 is 14 residues long. The V end was cut by 0 bases, the J end by 2 bases, with 9 bases between. The germline V gene has CDR1 SGDLS and CDR2 YYNGEE. The CDR3 here is CASSVGGGTYEQYF. The CDR3 DNA sequence: TGTGCCAGCAGCGTAGGAGGGGGAACCTACGAGCAGTACTTC. The full variable domain, completed using reference TRBV9 and TRBJ2-7, is DSGVTQTPKHLITATGQRVTLRCSPRSGDLSVYWYQQSLDQGLQFLIQYYNGEERAKGNILERFSAQQFPDLHSELNLSSLELGDSALYFCASSVGGGTYEQYFGPGTRLTVT.

There are a few counts of this clone. This chain joins TRBV27 and TRBJ2-7; 8 bases align to TRBD2. CDR1 is MNHEY and CDR2 is SMNVEV in the germline V gene (reference sequence). This CDR3 spans 15 amino acids. V was clipped by 6 bases and J by 0 bases; unmatched bases: 7. CDR3 sequence reads: CASRLQAGGSYEQYF. DNA of the CDR3: TGTGCCAGCAGGCTCCAGGCGGGGGGCTCCTACGAGCAGTACTTC.

In this sample, this clone turned up a few times. The J gene is TRBJ1-1, the V gene TRBV18, with D tentatively TRBD1 (5 bases). The V end was cut by 3 bases, the J end by 1 base, with 15 bases between. This CDR3 region has 16 residues. CDR1 and CDR2 from the germline V gene are KGHSH and LQKENI. The CDR3 sequence: CASSPSLGGTNTEAFF. The CDR3 DNA reads TGTGCCAGCTCACCCTCCCTGGGAGGGACGAACACTGAAGCTTTCTTT.

This clone was found a few times. V usage is TRBV4-1 and J usage is TRBJ1-5; maybe TRBD1 (6 bases). Germline values: CDR1 MGHRA, CDR2 YSYEKL. This CDR3 region has 20 residues. Trimming shortened V by 0 bases and J by 0 bases, and 21 bases separated the two germline ends. CDR3 loop: CASSQDKGVGLPSSNQPQHF. In DNA, the CDR3 is TGCGCCAGCAGCCAAGATAAGGGGGTGGGCCTCCCCTCTAGCAATCAGCCCCAGCATTTT.

The chain uses TRBV2 and TRBJ2-1; 9 bases match TRBD2. V shed 10 bases and J 7 bases; nucleotides not matched to a gene: 14. CDR3 length equals 15 residues. Looked up from germline, CDR1 is SNHLY and CDR2 is FYNNEI. The CDR3 loop is CATRRREGKANEQFF. The CDR3 region has the DNA TGTGCCACCCGGAGGCGGGAGGGCAAGGCGAATGAGCAGTTCTTC.

V usage is TRBV4-1 and J usage is TRBJ2-5, with 8 nucleotides matching TRBD1. Matching the DNA end better, TRBJ2-7 makes the J call doubtful. This CDR3 is 15 amino acids long. Per germline, CDR1 MGHRA and CDR2 YSYEKL. The CDR3 loop is CASSQVPQGVDEQYF. In DNA, the CDR3 is TGCGCCAGCAGCCAAGTCCCACAGGGGGTCGACGAGCAGTACTTC.

This rearrangement joins TRBV28 to TRBJ2-7; weak D call: TRBD2 (7 bases). With 5 bases removed from V and 4 bases from J, the gap between germline ends came to 21 bases. The germline V gene has CDR1 MDHEN and CDR2 SYDVKM. The CDR3 has 16 amino acids. The CDR3 region is CASSTSGGASRYEQYF. As DNA, the CDR3 is TGTGCCAGCAGTACATCGGGGGGCGCTAGTAGATACGAGCAGTACTTC.

This clone came up a few times. The chain has TRBV7-9 and TRBJ1-2, with a possible D match to TRBD1 (5 bases). V shed 6 bases and J shed 3 bases, with 17 bases lying between them. CDR1 SEHNR and CDR2 FQNEAQ come from the germline V gene (reference sequence). This CDR3 spans 15 amino acids. The CDR3 DNA reads as TGTGCCAGCAGAATGGGGGGAACGCTGGACTATGGCTACACCTTC. Protein product: CASRMGGTLDYGYTF.

This clone is a singleton in its sample. This chain uses TRBV27 with TRBJ2-7; unclear D gene. CDR3 length equals 13 residues. V was clipped by 4 bases and J by 0 bases, with 7 bases between them. Germline V lookup: CDR1 MNHEY, CDR2 SMNVEV (reference sequence). The CDR3 region is CASSYSPSYEQYF. CDR3 bases: TGTGCCAGCAGTTACAGCCCCTCCTACGAGCAGTACTTC.

This clone was observed a few times. This chain links TRBV5-6 with TRBJ2-5; no reliable D call. The CDR3 is 14 residues long. V was pared by 3 bases and J by 4 bases, with 13 bases between. Per the germline V gene, CDR1 is SGHDT and CDR2 is YYEEEE. CDR3 region: CASSSGRVPETQYF. CDR3 coding DNA: TGTGCCAGCAGCTCCGGTCGGGTCCCAGAGACCCAGTACTTC.

The chain joins TRBV27 to TRBJ2-7; tentative D call: TRBD2 (5 bases). V was cut by 5 bases and J by 6 bases, with 14 bases left in between. This CDR3 spans 13 amino acids. Looked up from germline, CDR1 is MNHEY and CDR2 is SMNVEV (reference sequence). CDR3 amino acids: CASSPTRAFEQYF. The CDR3 DNA reads TGTGCCAGCAGTCCTACTAGGGCCTTCGAGCAGTACTTC.

The chain couples TRBV7-9 to TRBJ2-7, with D possibly TRBD1 on 5 matching bases. The CDR3 is 12 residues long. V was trimmed by 6 bases and J by 9 bases, leaving 15 bases between them. Germline CDR1 SEHNR, CDR2 FQNEAQ (reference sequence). The CDR3 spells CASRHQQDLQYF. CDR3 coding DNA: TGTGCCAGCAGGCATCAACAGGATCTGCAGTACTTC.

The sample holds a few counts of this clone. The chain has TRBV4-1 and TRBJ1-2; 8 nucleotides match TRBD1. The CDR3 loop spans 16 amino acids. Germline assignment: CDR1 MGHRA and CDR2 YSYEKL. The trim removed 4 bases at V and 0 bases at J, leaving 7 bases unmatched. The CDR3 DNA reads as TGCGCCAGCAGCCCCCAGGGGGCTTTCCCTAACTATGGCTACACCTTC. Its protein is CASSPQGAFPNYGYTF.

This clone was recorded once. The V gene is TRBV19, the J gene TRBJ1-1; no firm D call. Germline V gene sequence: CDR1 LNHDA, CDR2 SQIVND (reference sequence). Trimming shortened V by 3 bases and J by 3 bases, and 11 bases separated the two germline ends. This CDR3 has 14 residues. CDR3 region: CASSMSQEDTEAFF. CDR3 DNA: TGTGCCAGTAGTATGTCCCAGGAGGACACTGAAGCTTTCTTT.